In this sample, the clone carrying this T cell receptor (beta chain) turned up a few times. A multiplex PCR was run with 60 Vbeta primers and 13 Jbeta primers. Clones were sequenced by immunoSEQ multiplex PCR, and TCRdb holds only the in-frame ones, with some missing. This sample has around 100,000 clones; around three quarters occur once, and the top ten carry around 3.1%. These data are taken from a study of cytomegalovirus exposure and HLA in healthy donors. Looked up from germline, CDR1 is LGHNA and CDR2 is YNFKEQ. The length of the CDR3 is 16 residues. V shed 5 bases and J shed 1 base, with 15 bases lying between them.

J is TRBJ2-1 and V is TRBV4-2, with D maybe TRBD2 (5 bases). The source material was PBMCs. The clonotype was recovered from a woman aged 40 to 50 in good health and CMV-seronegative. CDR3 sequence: CASSTLGLSSYNEQFF. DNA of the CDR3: TGTGCCAGCAGCACACTTGGACTTAGTTCCTACAATGAGCAGTTCTTC.